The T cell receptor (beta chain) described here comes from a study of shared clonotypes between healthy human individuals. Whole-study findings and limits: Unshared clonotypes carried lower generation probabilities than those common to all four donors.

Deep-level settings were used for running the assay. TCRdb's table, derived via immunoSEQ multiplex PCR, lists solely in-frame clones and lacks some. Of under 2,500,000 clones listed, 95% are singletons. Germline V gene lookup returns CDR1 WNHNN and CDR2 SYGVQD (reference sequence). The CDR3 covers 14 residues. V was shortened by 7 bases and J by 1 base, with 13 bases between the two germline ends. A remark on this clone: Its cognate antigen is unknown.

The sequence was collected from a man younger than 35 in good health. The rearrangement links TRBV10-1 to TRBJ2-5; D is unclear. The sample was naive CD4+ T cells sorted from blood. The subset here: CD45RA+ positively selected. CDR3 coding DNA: TGCGCCAGCACTTATCTAGGTAGCCAAGAGACCCAGTACTTC. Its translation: CASTYLGSQETQYF.